This TCR beta chain was retrieved from a study of cytomegalovirus exposure and HLA in healthy donors. Use of 60 Vbeta and 13 Jbeta primers characterized the PCR. Per the original data handling: Approximately 72 million unique TCR beta chains, 10 million to 13 million of them shared, were counted by a later analysis. The assay was immunoSEQ multiplex PCR, and TCRdb's table has in-frame clones only and misses some. The D gene and trimming were derived from the DNA, and the V and J assignments and clone size from that table. The table lists approximately 140,000 clones, almost 85% of them singletons, with roughly 3.2% in the top ten. The CDR3 has 13 amino acids. Germline CDR1 reads SGHDT; CDR2 reads YYEEEE. Unmatched junction bases numbered 1, after V lost 1 base and J lost 3 bases.

The chain links TRBV5-6 to TRBJ2-7; 7 nucleotides align to TRBD1. The sequenced sample consisted of PBMCs. This clonotype was sampled from a man in his late teens or twenties in good health and CMV-seropositive. CDR3 sequence (DNA): TGTGCCAGCAGCTTGCGGGACAGCTACGAGCAGTACTTC. This sequence encodes CASSLRDSYEQYF.